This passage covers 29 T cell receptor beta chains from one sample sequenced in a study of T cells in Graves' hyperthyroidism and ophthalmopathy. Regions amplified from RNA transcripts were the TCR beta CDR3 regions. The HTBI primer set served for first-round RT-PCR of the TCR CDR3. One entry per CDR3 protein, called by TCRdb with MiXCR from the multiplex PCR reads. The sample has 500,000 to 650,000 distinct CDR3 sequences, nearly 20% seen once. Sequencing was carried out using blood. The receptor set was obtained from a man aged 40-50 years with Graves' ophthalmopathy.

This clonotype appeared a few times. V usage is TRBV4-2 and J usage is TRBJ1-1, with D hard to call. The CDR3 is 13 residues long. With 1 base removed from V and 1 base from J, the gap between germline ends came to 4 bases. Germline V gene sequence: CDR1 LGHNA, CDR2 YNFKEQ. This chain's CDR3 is CASSQVKNTEAFF. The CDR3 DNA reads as TGTGCCAGCAGCCAAGTGAAGAACACTGAAGCTTTCTTT.

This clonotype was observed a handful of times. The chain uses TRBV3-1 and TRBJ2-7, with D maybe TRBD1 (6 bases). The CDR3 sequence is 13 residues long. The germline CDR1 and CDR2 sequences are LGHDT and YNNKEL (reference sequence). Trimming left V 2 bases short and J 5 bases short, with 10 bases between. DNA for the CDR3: TGTGCCAGCAGCCAATTCGGGGACAACGAGCAGTACTTC. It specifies CASSQFGDNEQYF.

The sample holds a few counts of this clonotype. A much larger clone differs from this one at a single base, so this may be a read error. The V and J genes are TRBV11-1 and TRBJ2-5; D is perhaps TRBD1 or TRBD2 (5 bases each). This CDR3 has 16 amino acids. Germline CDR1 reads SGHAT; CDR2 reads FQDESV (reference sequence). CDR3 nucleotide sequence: TGTGCCAACAGCGCCCTCAGGGACCCGTACCAAGAGACCCAGTACTTC. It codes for CANSALRDPYQETQYF.

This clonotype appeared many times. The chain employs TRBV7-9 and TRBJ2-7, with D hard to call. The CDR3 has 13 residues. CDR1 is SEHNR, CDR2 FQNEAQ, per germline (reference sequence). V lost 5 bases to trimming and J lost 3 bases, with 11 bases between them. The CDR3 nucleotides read TGTGCCAGCAGCGGCTCCTTTAACTACGAGCAGTACTTC. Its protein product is CASSGSFNYEQYF.

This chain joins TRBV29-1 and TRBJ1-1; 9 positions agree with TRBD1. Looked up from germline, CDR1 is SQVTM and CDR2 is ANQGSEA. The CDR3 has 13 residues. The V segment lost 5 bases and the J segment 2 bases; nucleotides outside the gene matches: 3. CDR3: CSVWTGANTEAFF. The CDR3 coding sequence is TGCAGCGTTTGGACAGGGGCTAACACTGAAGCTTTCTTT.

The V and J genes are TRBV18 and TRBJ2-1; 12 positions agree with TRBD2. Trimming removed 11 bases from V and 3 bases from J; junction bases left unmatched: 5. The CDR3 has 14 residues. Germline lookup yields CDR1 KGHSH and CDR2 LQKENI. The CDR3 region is CAGQGLAGYNEQFF. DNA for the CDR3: TGTGCCGGCCAGGGACTAGCGGGCTACAATGAGCAGTTCTTC. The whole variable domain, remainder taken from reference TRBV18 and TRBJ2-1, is NAGVMQNPRHLVRRRGQEARLRCSPMKGHSHVYWYRQLPEEGLKFMVYLQKENIIDESGMPKERFSAEFPKEGPSILRIQQVVRGDSAAYFCAGQGLAGYNEQFFGPGTRLTVL.

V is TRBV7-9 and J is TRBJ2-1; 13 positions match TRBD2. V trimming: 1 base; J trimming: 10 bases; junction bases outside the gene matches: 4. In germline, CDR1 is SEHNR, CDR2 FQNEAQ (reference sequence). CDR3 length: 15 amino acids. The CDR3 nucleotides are TGTGCCAGCAGCTTAGGGACTAGCGGGAGCGGGGAGCAGTTCTTC. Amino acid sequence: CASSLGTSGSGEQFF.

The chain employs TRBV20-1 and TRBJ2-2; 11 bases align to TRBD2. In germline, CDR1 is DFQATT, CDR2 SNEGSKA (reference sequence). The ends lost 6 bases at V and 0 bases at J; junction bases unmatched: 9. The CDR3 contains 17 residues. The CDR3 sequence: CSAERLAGIANTGELFF. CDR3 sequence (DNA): TGCAGTGCCGAGAGACTAGCGGGGATCGCGAACACCGGGGAGCTGTTTTTT.

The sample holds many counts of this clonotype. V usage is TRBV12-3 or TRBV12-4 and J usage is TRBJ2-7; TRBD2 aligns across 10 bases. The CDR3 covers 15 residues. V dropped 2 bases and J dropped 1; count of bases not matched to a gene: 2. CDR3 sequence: CASSLIAGGSYEQYF. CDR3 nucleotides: TGTGCCAGCAGTTTAATAGCGGGAGGTTCCTACGAGCAGTACTTC.

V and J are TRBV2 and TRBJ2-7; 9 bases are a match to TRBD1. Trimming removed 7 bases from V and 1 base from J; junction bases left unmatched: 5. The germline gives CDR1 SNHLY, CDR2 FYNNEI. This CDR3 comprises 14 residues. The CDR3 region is CASTFGTGSYEQYF. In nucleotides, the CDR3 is TGTGCCAGCACCTTCGGGACAGGGTCCTACGAGCAGTACTTC. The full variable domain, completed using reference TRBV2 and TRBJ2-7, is EPEVTQTPSHQVTQMGQEVILRCVPISNHLYFYWYRQILGQKVEFLVSFYNNEISEKSEIFDDQFSVERPDGSNFTLKIRSTKLEDSAMYFCASTFGTGSYEQYFGPGTRLTVT.

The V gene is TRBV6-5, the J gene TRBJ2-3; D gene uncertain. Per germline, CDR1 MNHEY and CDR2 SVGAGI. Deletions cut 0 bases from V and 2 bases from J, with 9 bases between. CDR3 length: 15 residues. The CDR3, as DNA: TGTGCCAGCAGTTACTCGAAACAGAACACAGATACGCAGTATTTT. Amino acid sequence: CASSYSKQNTDTQYF.

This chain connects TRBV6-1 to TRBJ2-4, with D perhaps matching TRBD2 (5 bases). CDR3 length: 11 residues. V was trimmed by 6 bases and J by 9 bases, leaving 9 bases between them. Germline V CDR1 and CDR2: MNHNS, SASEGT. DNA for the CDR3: TGTGCCAGCAGCAACGGGGTCATTCAGTACTTC. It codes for CASSNGVIQYF.

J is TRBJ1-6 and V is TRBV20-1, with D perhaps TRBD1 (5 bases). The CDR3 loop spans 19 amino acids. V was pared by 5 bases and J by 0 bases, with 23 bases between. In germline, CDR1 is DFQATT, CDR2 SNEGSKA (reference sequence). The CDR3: CSALTLLGGRSSYNSPLHF. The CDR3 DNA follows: TGCAGTGCTCTAACCCTCCTCGGGGGACGGAGCTCCTATAATTCACCCCTCCACTTT.

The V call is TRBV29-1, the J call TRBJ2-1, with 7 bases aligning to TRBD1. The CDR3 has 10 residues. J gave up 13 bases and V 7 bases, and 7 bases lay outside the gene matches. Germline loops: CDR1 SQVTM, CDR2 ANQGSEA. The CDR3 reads CSGGGDRQFF. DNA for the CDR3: TGCAGCGGGGGTGGGGACAGACAGTTCTTC.

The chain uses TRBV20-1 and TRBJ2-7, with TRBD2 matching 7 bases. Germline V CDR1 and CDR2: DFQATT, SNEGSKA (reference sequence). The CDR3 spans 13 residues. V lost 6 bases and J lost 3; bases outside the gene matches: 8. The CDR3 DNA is TGCAGTGCCATGGAGGGAGGGCTCTACGAGCAGTACTTC. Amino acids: CSAMEGGLYEQYF.

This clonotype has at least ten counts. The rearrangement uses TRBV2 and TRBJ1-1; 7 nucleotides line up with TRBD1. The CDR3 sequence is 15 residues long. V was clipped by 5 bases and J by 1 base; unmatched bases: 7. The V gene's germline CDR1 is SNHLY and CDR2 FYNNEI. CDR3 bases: TGTGCCAGCAGTCCCCAGGGGGGCGCGAACACTGAAGCTTTCTTT. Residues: CASSPQGGANTEAFF.

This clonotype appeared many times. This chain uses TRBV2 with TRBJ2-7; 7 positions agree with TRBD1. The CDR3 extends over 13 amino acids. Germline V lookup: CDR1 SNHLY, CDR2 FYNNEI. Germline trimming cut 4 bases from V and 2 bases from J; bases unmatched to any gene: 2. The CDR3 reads CASSGGQAYEQYF. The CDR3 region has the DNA TGTGCCAGCAGTGGTGGACAGGCCTACGAGCAGTACTTC.

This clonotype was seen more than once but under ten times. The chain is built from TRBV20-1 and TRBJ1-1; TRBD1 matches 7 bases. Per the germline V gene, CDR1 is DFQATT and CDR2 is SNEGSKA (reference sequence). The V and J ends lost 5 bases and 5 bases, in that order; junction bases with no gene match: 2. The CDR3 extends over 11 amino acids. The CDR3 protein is CSALDRTEAFF. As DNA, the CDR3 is TGCAGTGCTTTGGACAGGACTGAAGCTTTCTTT.

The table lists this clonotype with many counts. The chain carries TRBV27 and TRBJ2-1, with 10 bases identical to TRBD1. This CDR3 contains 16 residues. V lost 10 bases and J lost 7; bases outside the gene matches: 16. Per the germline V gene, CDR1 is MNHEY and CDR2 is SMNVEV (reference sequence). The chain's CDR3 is CATYDTGTGVWNEQFF. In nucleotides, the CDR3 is TGTGCCACCTACGATACCGGGACAGGGGTTTGGAATGAGCAGTTCTTC.

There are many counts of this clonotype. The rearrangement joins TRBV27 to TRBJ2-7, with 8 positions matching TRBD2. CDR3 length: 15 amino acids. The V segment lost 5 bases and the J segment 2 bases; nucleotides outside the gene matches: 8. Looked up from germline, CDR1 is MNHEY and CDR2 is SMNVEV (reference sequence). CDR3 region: CASSPRGGGTYEQYF. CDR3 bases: TGTGCCAGCAGTCCCCGGGGGGGCGGAACCTACGAGCAGTACTTC.

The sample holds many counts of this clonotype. The CDR3 DNA sequence: TGTGCCAGCAGTTTAAGCGGATTCTCCTACAATGAGCAGTTCTTC. It is translated as CASSLSGFSYNEQFF. The rearrangement links TRBV28 to TRBJ2-1; possible D gene TRBD2, 5 bases. Trimming shortened V by 2 bases and J by 0 bases, and 8 bases separated the two germline ends. CDR3 length: 15 residues. The germline gives CDR1 MDHEN, CDR2 SYDVKM.

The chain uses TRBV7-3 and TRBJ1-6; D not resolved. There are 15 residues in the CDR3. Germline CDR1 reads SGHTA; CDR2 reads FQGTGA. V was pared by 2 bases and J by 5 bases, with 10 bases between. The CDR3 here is CASSLDGLNNSPLHF. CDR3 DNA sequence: TGTGCCAGCAGCTTAGATGGATTAAATAATTCACCCCTCCACTTT.

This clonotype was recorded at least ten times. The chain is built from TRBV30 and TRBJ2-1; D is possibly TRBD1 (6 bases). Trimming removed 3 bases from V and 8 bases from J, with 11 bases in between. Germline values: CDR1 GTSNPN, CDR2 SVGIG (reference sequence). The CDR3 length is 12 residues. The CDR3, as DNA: TGTGCCTGGAGCTCGAGGGGGTATGAGCAGTTCTTC. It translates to CAWSSRGYEQFF.

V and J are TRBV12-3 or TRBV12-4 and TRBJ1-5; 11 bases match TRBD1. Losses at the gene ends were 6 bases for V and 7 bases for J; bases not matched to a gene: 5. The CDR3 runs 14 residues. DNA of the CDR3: TGTGCCAGCAGCTCGGACAGGGGGCGCCAGCCCCAGCATTTT. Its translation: CASSSDRGRQPQHF.

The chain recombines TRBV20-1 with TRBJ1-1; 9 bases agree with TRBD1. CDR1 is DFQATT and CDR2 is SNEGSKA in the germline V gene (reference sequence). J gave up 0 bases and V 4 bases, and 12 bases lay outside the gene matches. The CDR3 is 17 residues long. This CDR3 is CSATIPTGGLMNTEAFF. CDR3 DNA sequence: TGCAGTGCTACAATTCCTACAGGGGGCTTAATGAACACTGAAGCTTTCTTT.

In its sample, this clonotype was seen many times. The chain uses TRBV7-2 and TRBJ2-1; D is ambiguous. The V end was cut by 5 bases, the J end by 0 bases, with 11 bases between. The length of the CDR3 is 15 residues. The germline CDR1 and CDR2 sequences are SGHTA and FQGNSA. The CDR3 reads CASSLGRPSYNEQFF. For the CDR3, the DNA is TGTGCCAGCAGCCTCGGGCGACCCTCCTACAATGAGCAGTTCTTC.

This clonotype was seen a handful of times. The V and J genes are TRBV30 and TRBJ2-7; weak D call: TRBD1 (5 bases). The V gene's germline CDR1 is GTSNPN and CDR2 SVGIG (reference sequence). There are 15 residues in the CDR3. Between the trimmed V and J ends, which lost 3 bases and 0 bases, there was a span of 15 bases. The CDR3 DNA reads TGTGCCTGGAGCGTCCAAGGACATTACTCCTACGAGCAGTACTTC. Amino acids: CAWSVQGHYSYEQYF. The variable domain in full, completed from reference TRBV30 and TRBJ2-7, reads SQTIHQWPATLVQPVGSPLSLECTVEGTSNPNLYWYRQAAGRGLQLLFYSVGIGQISSEVPQNLSASRPQDRQFILSSKKLLLSDSGFYLCAWSVQGHYSYEQYFGPGTRLTVT.

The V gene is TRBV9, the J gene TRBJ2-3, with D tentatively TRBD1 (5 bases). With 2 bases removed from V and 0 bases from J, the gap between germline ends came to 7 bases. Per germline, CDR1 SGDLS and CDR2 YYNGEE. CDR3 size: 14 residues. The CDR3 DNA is TGTGCCAGCAGCGTCACAGGTAGCACAGATACGCAGTATTTT. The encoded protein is CASSVTGSTDTQYF.

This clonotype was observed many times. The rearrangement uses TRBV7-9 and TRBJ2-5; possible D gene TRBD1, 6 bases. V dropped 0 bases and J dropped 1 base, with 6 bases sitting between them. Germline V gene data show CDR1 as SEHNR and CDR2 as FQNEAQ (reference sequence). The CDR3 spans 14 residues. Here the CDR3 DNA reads TGTGCCAGCAGCTTAGCACAGGGCCAAGAGACCCAGTACTTC. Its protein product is CASSLAQGQETQYF.